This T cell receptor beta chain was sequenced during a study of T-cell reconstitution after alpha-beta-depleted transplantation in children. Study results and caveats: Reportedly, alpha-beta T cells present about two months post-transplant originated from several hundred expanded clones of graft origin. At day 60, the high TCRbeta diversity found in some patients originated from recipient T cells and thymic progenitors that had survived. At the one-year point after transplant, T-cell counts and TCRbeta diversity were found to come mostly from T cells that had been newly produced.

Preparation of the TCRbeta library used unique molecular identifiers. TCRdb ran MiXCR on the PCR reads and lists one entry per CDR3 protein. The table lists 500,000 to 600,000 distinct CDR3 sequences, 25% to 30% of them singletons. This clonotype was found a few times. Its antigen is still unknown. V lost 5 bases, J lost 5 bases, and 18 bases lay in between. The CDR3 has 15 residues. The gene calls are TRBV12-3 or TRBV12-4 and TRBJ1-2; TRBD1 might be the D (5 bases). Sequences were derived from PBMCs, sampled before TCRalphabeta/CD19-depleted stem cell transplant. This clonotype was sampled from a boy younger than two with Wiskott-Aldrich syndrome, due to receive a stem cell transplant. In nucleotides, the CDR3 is TGTGCCAGCAGTCCCATGGGGGGTGGAAAATATGGCTACACCTTC. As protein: CASSPMGGGKYGYTF.